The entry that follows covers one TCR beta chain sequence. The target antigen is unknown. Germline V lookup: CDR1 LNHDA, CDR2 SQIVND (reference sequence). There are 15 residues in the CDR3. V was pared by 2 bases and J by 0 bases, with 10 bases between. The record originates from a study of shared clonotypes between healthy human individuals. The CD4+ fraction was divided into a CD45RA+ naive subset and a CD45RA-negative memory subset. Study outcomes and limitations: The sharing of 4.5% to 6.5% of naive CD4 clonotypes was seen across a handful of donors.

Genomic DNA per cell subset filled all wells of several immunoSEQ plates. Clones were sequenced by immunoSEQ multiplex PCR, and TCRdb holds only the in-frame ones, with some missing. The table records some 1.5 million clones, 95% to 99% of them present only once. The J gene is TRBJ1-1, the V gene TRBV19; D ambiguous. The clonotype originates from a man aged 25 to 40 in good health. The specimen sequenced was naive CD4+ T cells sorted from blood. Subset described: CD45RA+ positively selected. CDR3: CASSINELMNTEAFF. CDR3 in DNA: TGTGCCAGTAGTATAAACGAGCTAATGAACACTGAAGCTTTCTTT.